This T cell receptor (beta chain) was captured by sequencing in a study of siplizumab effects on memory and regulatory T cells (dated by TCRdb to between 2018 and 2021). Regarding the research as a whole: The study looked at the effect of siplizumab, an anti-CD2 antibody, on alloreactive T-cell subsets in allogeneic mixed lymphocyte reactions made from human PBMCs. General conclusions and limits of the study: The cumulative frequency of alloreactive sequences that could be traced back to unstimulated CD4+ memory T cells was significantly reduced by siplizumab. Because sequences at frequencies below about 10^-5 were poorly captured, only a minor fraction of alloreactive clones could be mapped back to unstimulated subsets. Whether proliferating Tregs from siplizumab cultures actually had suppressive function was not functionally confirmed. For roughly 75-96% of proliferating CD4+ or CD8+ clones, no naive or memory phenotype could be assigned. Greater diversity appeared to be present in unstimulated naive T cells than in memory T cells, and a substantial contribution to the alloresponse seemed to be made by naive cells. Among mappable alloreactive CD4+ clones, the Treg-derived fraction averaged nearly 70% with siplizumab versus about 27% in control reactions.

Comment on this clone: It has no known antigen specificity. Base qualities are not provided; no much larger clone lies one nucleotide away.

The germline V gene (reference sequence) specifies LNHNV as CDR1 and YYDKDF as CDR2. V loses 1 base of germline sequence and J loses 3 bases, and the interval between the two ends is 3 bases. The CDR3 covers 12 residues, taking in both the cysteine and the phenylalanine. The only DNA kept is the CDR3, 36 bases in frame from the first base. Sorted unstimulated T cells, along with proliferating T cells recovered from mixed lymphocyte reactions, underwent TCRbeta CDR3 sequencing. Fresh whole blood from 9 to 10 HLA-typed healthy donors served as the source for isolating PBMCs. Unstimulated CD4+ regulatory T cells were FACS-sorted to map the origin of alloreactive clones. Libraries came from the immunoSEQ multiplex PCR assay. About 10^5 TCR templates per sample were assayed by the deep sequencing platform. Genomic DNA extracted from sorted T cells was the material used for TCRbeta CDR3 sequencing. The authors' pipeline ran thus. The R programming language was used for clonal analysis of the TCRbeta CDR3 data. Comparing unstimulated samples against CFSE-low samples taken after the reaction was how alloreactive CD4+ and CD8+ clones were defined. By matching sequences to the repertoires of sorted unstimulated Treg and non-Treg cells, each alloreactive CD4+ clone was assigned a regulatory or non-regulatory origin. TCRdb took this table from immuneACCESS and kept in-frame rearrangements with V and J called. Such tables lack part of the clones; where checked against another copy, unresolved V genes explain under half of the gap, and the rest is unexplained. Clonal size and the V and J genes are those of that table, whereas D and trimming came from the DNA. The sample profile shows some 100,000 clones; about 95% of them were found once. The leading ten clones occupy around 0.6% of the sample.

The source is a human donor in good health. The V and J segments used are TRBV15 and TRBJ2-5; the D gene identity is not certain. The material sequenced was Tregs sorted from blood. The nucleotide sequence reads TGTGCCACCAGCAGAGTGGAAGAGACCCAGTACTTC. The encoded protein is CATSRVEETQYF.